These T cell receptor beta chains were read from a single sample in a study of T cells in Graves' hyperthyroidism and ophthalmopathy. TCRdb processed the multiplex PCR reads anew with MiXCR; each CDR3 protein has one entry. Of around 240,000 distinct CDR3 sequences listed, 13% to 15% were seen once; the top ten hold about 14%. Sequencing was carried out using blood. The receptors originated from a middle-aged woman with Graves' hyperthyroidism that later progressed to Graves' ophthalmopathy. Both conserved end residues are part of each CDR3. Not all rows give a size; the values are once, few, many and, for expanded clones, a class.

j_call: TRBJ2-3; v_call: TRBV2; clone_size: many; cdr3_aa: CASSEYSGVTDTQYF
j_call: TRBJ2-3; v_call: TRBV28; clone_size: many; cdr3_aa: CASSTVAGGPNTQYF
j_call: TRBJ1-2; v_call: TRBV18; clone_size: many; cdr3_aa: CASSPALNGYTF
j_call: TRBJ1-6; v_call: TRBV18; clone_size: -; cdr3_aa: CASSRDRNNSPLHF
j_call: TRBJ2-7; v_call: TRBV28; clone_size: -; cdr3_aa: CASSPGTVICEQYF
j_call: TRBJ2-1; v_call: TRBV4-1; clone_size: few; cdr3_aa: CASSLLAGQQFF
j_call: TRBJ2-5; v_call: TRBV20-1; clone_size: -; cdr3_aa: CSARLLAGGVQETQYF
j_call: TRBJ2-3; v_call: TRBV7-6; clone_size: many; cdr3_aa: CASSPGGLAWVTQYF
j_call: TRBJ1-4; v_call: TRBV11-3; clone_size: -; cdr3_aa: CASSLSGHPNEKLFF
j_call: TRBJ2-1; v_call: TRBV5-1; clone_size: many; cdr3_aa: CASSLWTSGSYNEQFF
j_call: TRBJ2-1; v_call: TRBV5-1; clone_size: many; cdr3_aa: CASSLSSIYNEQFF
j_call: TRBJ1-2; v_call: TRBV20-1; clone_size: many; cdr3_aa: CSARVQGANGYTF
j_call: TRBJ1-1; v_call: TRBV6-1; clone_size: many; cdr3_aa: CASLPYGQGSNTEAFF
j_call: TRBJ1-1; v_call: TRBV6-1; clone_size: many; cdr3_aa: CASSDMVANTEAFF
j_call: TRBJ1-1; v_call: TRBV20-1; clone_size: many; cdr3_aa: CSARGAADTEAFF
j_call: TRBJ1-1; v_call: TRBV27; clone_size: many; cdr3_aa: CASSLFPGASTEAFF
j_call: TRBJ2-1; v_call: TRBV9; clone_size: many; cdr3_aa: CASSVPGRADEQFF
j_call: TRBJ1-3; v_call: TRBV6-1; clone_size: many; cdr3_aa: CASRTGRISGNTIYF
j_call: TRBJ2-7; v_call: TRBV11-2; clone_size: few; cdr3_aa: CASSFSGRAKGEQYF
j_call: TRBJ1-1; v_call: TRBV10-3; clone_size: many; cdr3_aa: CAISEKGVNTEAFF
j_call: TRBJ2-7; v_call: TRBV18; clone_size: -; cdr3_aa: CASSPRSPGTGDYEQYF
j_call: TRBJ1-4; v_call: TRBV5-4; clone_size: many; cdr3_aa: CASGGADEKLFF
j_call: TRBJ2-7; v_call: TRBV24-1; clone_size: many; cdr3_aa: CATKEDRTAGGYEQYF
j_call: TRBJ2-2; v_call: TRBV10-3; clone_size: many; cdr3_aa: CAISPGTTSNTGELFF
j_call: TRBJ2-4; v_call: TRBV20-1; clone_size: many; cdr3_aa: CSANRDPKKVVKNIQYF
j_call: TRBJ2-2; v_call: TRBV20-1; clone_size: -; cdr3_aa: CSARDRGGGDVRSGELFF
j_call: TRBJ2-3; v_call: TRBV27; clone_size: few; cdr3_aa: CASSLFGSSTDTQYF
j_call: TRBJ1-1; v_call: TRBV4-1; clone_size: -; cdr3_aa: CASSQIYRGNTEAFF
j_call: TRBJ2-3; v_call: TRBV20-1; clone_size: few; cdr3_aa: CSATSGLFGTDTQYF
j_call: TRBJ1-1; v_call: TRBV2; clone_size: many; cdr3_aa: CARTAGENTEAFF
j_call: TRBJ1-5; v_call: TRBV7-9; clone_size: few; cdr3_aa: CASSLGAGQPQHF
j_call: TRBJ2-2; v_call: TRBV2; clone_size: many; cdr3_aa: CATPGPGTGELFF
j_call: TRBJ2-7; v_call: TRBV6-2/TRBV6-3; clone_size: many; cdr3_aa: CASRGPAGVTYEQYF
j_call: TRBJ2-7; v_call: TRBV7-9; clone_size: -; cdr3_aa: CASSPPSEIYEQYF